This TCR beta chain is from a study of T-cell reconstitution after alpha-beta-depleted transplantation in children. Researchers prepared the TCRbeta library using unique molecular identifiers, the study reports. Using its own MiXCR run on the PCR reads, TCRdb lists one record per CDR3 protein. The sample lists 200,000 to 250,000 distinct CDR3 sequences; under 9.5% were seen once. Germline lookup yields CDR1 MGHRA and CDR2 YSYEKL. The trim removed 0 bases at V and 3 bases at J, leaving 8 bases unmatched. The CDR3 runs 17 residues. The chain combines TRBV4-1 with TRBJ2-1; TRBD2 aligns across 7 bases. The TCR comes from a human donor who donated a stem cell graft to a child with acute lymphoblastic leukemia. Sequences were derived from PBMCs from the stem cell graft donor, sampled from the stem cell graft. CDR3 nucleotide sequence: TGCGCCAGCAGCCAAGACCCCCCAGCGGGGATCTACAATGAGCAGTTCTTC. It encodes CASSQDPPAGIYNEQFF.